The 15 T cell receptor beta chains listed next were all sequenced from one sample in a study of molecular identifiers for immune sequencing clone quantification. A single record per CDR3 protein comes from TCRdb applying MiXCR to the PCR reads. The sample includes 80,000 to 95,000 distinct CDR3 sequences, 15% to 20% of them seen just once. The sample was naive CD8+ T cells from blood, with Jurkat cell RNA spiked in. Subset here: FACS-sorted CD8+CD4-CCR7+CD45RA+ naive T cells. Receptor source: a human donor in good health. Some libraries in this study had Jurkat cell RNA spiked in.

In its sample, this clonotype was seen many times. This chain joins TRBV4-1 and TRBJ2-6; D possibly corresponds to TRBD2 (5 bases). CDR3 length equals 13 residues. Trimming left V 8 bases short and J 4 bases short, with 9 bases between. Germline assignment: CDR1 MGHRA and CDR2 YSYEKL. The CDR3 spells CASGLEGANVLTF. As DNA, the CDR3 is TGCGCCAGCGGACTGGAGGGGGCCAACGTCCTGACTTTC.

A word on this clonotype: One base away lies a much larger clone, so this may be a sequencing read error. Without the conserved terminal phenylalanine or tryptophan, this CDR3 likely stems from a read error. The chain uses TRBV4-3 and TRBJ1-1; no definite D call. This CDR3 has 13 residues. Deletions cut 0 bases from V and 4 bases from J, with 6 bases between. Germline V gene data show CDR1 as LGHNA and CDR2 as YSLEER. In DNA form, the CDR3 reads TGCGCCAGCAGCCAAGATATATCCACTGAAGCTTTCTCT. Translation: CASSQDISTEAFS.

This clonotype was recorded at least ten times. J is TRBJ1-6 and V is TRBV27; D remains ambiguous. V was trimmed by 0 bases and J by 8 bases, leaving 8 bases between them. The length of the CDR3 is 14 residues. Germline CDR1 and CDR2: MNHEY and SMNVEV (reference sequence). The CDR3 DNA reads as TGTGCCAGCAGTTTATCAGGGAACGATTCACCCCTCCACTTT. Translating gives CASSLSGNDSPLHF.

With regard to this clonotype: Germline is not matched at one junction end, which may reflect a read error. The gene calls are TRBV12-3 or TRBV12-4 and TRBJ2-3; tentative D call: TRBD1 (5 bases). The CDR3 consists of 17 residues. The CDR3 bases are TGTGCCGGCAGTTTAGACAGTCCCCCCCCCAGCACAGATACGCAGTATTTT. Protein sequence: CAGSLDSPPPSTDTQYF.

This clonotype was counted ten times or more. The V call is TRBV20-1, the J call TRBJ2-7; 9 positions match TRBD2. V lost 6 bases and J lost 2; bases outside the gene matches: 11. Germline V CDR1 and CDR2: DFQATT, SNEGSKA (reference sequence). The CDR3 has 15 amino acids. The CDR3 loop reads CSAPSLSGGPYEQYF. Here the CDR3 DNA reads TGCAGTGCCCCAAGCCTTAGCGGGGGACCCTACGAGCAGTACTTC.

This clonotype was observed a handful of times. The V and J genes are TRBV6-2 or TRBV6-3 and TRBJ1-5, with a tentative D call TRBD1 (5 bases). This CDR3 comprises 16 residues. Germline CDR1 MNHEY, CDR2 SVGEGT. V was cut by 2 bases and J by 0 bases, with 11 bases left in between. The CDR3 coding sequence is TGTGCCAGCAGTTACGCGACAGATTATAGCAATCAGCCCCAGCATTTT. Translation: CASSYATDYSNQPQHF.

About this clonotype: Being one base from a much bigger clone, this may be a read error. This chain uses TRBV27 with TRBJ2-2, with D perhaps matching TRBD1 (6 bases). Deletions cut 4 bases from V and 6 bases from J, with 9 bases between. The CDR3 is 13 amino acids. Germline V lookup: CDR1 MNHEY, CDR2 SMNVEV (reference sequence). The CDR3 DNA follows: TGTGCCAGCAGTTCACGACAGGCCGGGGAGCTGTTTTTT. Translation gives CASSSRQAGELFF.

Many counts were recorded for this clonotype. This chain uses TRBV11-3 with TRBJ2-1; a possible D gene is TRBD1 (5 bases). This CDR3 has 13 amino acids. The germline V gene has CDR1 SGHNT and CDR2 YENEEA. Trimming removed 2 bases at V and 10 bases at J, with 12 bases between. The CDR3 here is CASSLFPQEEQFF. In DNA, the CDR3 is TGTGCCAGCAGCTTATTCCCACAGGAGGAGCAGTTCTTC. The full variable domain, completed using reference TRBV11-3 and TRBJ2-1, is EAGVVQSPRYKIIEKKQPVAFWCNPISGHNTLYWYLQNLGQGPELLIRYENEEAVDDSQLPKDRFSAERLKGVDSTLKIQPAELGDSAVYLCASSLFPQEEQFFGPGTRLTVL.

In regard to this clonotype: This CDR3 is missing its conserved last phenylalanine or tryptophan, likely due to a read error. The rearrangement joins TRBV27 to TRBJ2-7, with 9 nucleotides matching TRBD1. CDR3 length: 15 amino acids. Germline V lookup: CDR1 MNHEY, CDR2 SMNVEV (reference sequence). The V and J ends lost 2 bases and 2 bases, in that order; junction bases with no gene match: 4. Written as DNA, the CDR3 is TGTGCCAGCAGTTTAACAGGGGGCAGAACCTACGAGCAGTACTCC. Its translation is CASSLTGGRTYEQYS.

This clonotype was found many times. V and J are TRBV30 and TRBJ1-5, with TRBD1 as a possible D gene (5 bases). The CDR3 has 11 residues. V was cut by 0 bases and J by 9 bases, with 6 bases left in between. The germline gives CDR1 GTSNPN, CDR2 SVGIG (reference sequence). The CDR3 here is CAWSVGGPQHF. CDR3 in DNA: TGTGCCTGGAGTGTTGGGGGGCCCCAGCATTTT.

This clonotype showed up many times. The rearrangement joins TRBV12-3 or TRBV12-4 to TRBJ2-1; TRBD1 aligns across 7 bases. The CDR3 totals 14 residues. The V gene end was trimmed by 5 bases and the J gene end by 8 bases; junction bases not matched to a gene: 9. CDR3 sequence: CASSPTGQRDEQFF. The CDR3 DNA sequence: TGTGCCAGCAGTCCAACGGGACAGCGCGATGAGCAGTTCTTC.

Points on this clonotype: One end of the junction fails to match germline, which may point to a read error. The chain combines TRBV20-1 with TRBJ2-5; 15 bases map to TRBD2. Germline V gives CDR1 DFQATT, CDR2 SNEGSKA (reference sequence). The length of the CDR3 is 16 residues. The CDR3 reads CGANLGLAGGLGAQYF. As DNA, the CDR3 is TGCGGTGCAAACCTCGGACTAGCGGGGGGGCTGGGGGCCCAGTACTTC.

This clonotype turned up a few times. The genes are TRBV12-3 or TRBV12-4 and TRBJ2-1, with no clear D. CDR3 length: 12 amino acids. The V end lost 6 bases, the J end lost 10 bases, and 13 bases lay between the germline ends. CDR3 sequence: CASSPHGGEQFF. The CDR3 nucleotides are TGTGCCAGCAGCCCCCATGGTGGAGAGCAGTTCTTC.

This clonotype has a count of ten or more. V is TRBV2 and J is TRBJ2-1, with a weak D call TRBD1 (6 bases). Deletions cut 3 bases from V and 2 bases from J, with 8 bases between. From germline, CDR1 is SNHLY and CDR2 FYNNEI. The CDR3 length is 14 residues. The CDR3 loop is CASSDQGPYNEQFF. In nucleotides, the CDR3 is TGTGCCAGCAGTGATCAGGGGCCCTACAATGAGCAGTTCTTC.

This clonotype was seen repeatedly, ten times or more. V and J are TRBV4-3 and TRBJ2-3, with 11 positions matching TRBD2. CDR3 length: 15 residues. J gave up 4 bases and V 4 bases, and 4 bases lay outside the gene matches. The V gene's germline CDR1 is LGHNA and CDR2 YSLEER. Here the CDR3 DNA reads TGCGCCAGCAGCCCGACTAGCGGGATGTCAGATACGCAGTATTTT. Encoded protein: CASSPTSGMSDTQYF.